These 10 T cell receptor beta chains share one sample of origin, sequenced in a study of cytomegalovirus exposure and HLA in healthy donors. The table came from immunoSEQ multiplex PCR; TCRdb's copy has only in-frame clones and leaves some out. The sample shows some 49,000 clones, around 94% of them seen only once. Input material: PBMCs. These receptors were collected from a man aged 18-30 years in good health and CMV-seronegative.

This chain connects TRBV2 to TRBJ1-5, with no clear D. This CDR3 is 15 amino acids long. Trimming took 8 bases from V and 0 from J, leaving 14 bases between them. The germline gives CDR1 SNHLY, CDR2 FYNNEI. The CDR3 reads CASDRGRDSNQPQHF. DNA of the CDR3: TGTGCCAGCGATAGAGGTAGAGATAGCAATCAGCCCCAGCATTTT.

This chain links TRBV18 with TRBJ1-5; 7 nucleotides align to TRBD1. This CDR3 contains 15 residues. CDR1 is KGHSH and CDR2 is LQKENI in the germline V gene. V lost 3 bases and J lost 1; bases outside the gene matches: 3. The CDR3 DNA reads as TGTGCCAGCTCACCCGGGACAGCAAGCAATCAGCCCCAGCATTTT. This translates into CASSPGTASNQPQHF.

The chain carries TRBV6-6 and TRBJ2-2, with D perhaps TRBD2 (6 bases). The CDR3 has 15 amino acids. Looked up from germline, CDR1 is MNHNY and CDR2 is SVGAGI (reference sequence). Trimming took 2 bases from V and 4 from J, leaving 11 bases between them. CDR3 protein: CASSYSGGPTGELFF. CDR3 sequence (DNA): TGTGCCAGCAGTTACAGTGGAGGGCCCACCGGGGAGCTGTTTTTT.

CDR3 nucleotide sequence: TGTGCCAGCAGACCCGCGGGACAGGGACCCACTGAAGCTTTCTTT. Protein: CASRPAGQGPTEAFF. The V call is TRBV6-5, the J call TRBJ1-1; 9 nucleotides align to TRBD1. Germline V gives CDR1 MNHEY, CDR2 SVGAGI. J was trimmed by 4 bases and V by 6 bases; bases with no gene match: 9. This CDR3 is built from 15 residues.

V is TRBV5-4 and J is TRBJ2-2; D gene unclear. Germline V gives CDR1 SGHNT, CDR2 YYREEE (reference sequence). V was pared by 0 bases and J by 0 bases, with 6 bases between. There are 15 residues in the CDR3. The CDR3 region is CASSLETANTGELFF. Written as DNA, the CDR3 is TGTGCCAGCAGCTTGGAGACTGCGAACACCGGGGAGCTGTTTTTT.

The genes are TRBV7-2 and TRBJ2-1, with TRBD2 matching 12 bases. This CDR3 region has 17 residues. V was pared by 4 bases and J by 6 bases, with 10 bases of the junction left unmatched. Germline CDR1 SGHTA, CDR2 FQGNSA. CDR3 DNA sequence: TGTGCCAGCAGCTCAACGGTGACTAGCGGGAGAGTCAATGAGCAGTTCTTC. Its protein is CASSSTVTSGRVNEQFF. The full variable domain, completed using reference TRBV7-2 and TRBJ2-1, is GAGVSQSPSNKVTEKGKDVELRCDPISGHTALYWYRQSLGQGLEFLIYFQGNSAPDKSGLPSDRFSAERTGGSVSTLTIQRTQQEDSAVYLCASSSTVTSGRVNEQFFGPGTRLTVL.

This clone was observed once. This chain connects TRBV5-5 to TRBJ1-5, with D maybe TRBD1 (5 bases). The CDR3 runs 17 residues. Between the trimmed V and J ends, which lost 7 bases and 0 bases, there was a span of 20 bases. Germline V CDR1 and CDR2: SGHKS, YYEKEE (reference sequence). As DNA, the CDR3 is TGTGCCAGCGCACAAGGCGACAGACTCTATAGCAATCAGCCCCAGCATTTT. Protein sequence: CASAQGDRLYSNQPQHF. Using reference TRBV5-5 and TRBJ1-5 for the parts outside the CDR3, the full variable domain is DAGVTQSPTHLIKTRGQQVTLRCSPISGHKSVSWYQQVLGQGPQFIFQYYEKEERGRGNFPDRFSARQFPNYSSELNVNALLLGDSALYLCASAQGDRLYSNQPQHFGDGTRLSIL.

The sample holds a few counts of this clone. The chain joins TRBV4-2 to TRBJ2-7; a possible D gene is TRBD2 (5 bases). The germline gives CDR1 LGHNA, CDR2 YNFKEQ. The CDR3 spans 15 residues. V lost 0 bases and J lost 4, with 13 bases in between. The CDR3, as DNA: TGTGCCAGCAGCCAAGAAGTGGACTCCCCTTACGAGCAGTACTTC. Amino acids: CASSQEVDSPYEQYF.

The rearrangement joins TRBV5-1 to TRBJ2-3; D unclear. Germline CDR1 reads SGHRS; CDR2 reads YFSETQ. The CDR3 extends over 12 amino acids. Trimming took 7 bases from V and 2 from J, leaving 8 bases between them. The CDR3 nucleotides read TGCGCCAGCTCGCAGAACACAGATACGCAGTATTTT. This translates into CASSQNTDTQYF.

This chain links TRBV9 with TRBJ2-2, with 7 bases identical to TRBD1. The J segment lost 5 bases and the V segment lost 6 bases, leaving 4 bases of the junction unmatched. The germline V gene encodes CDR1 SGDLS and CDR2 YYNGEE. The CDR3 sequence is 13 residues long. The CDR3 DNA reads TGTGCCAGCACGTCAGGGGGTACCGGGGAGCTGTTTTTT. Protein product: CASTSGGTGELFF. Drawing the rest from reference TRBV9 and TRBJ2-2, the complete variable domain is DSGVTQTPKHLITATGQRVTLRCSPRSGDLSVYWYQQSLDQGLQFLIQYYNGEERAKGNILERFSAQQFPDLHSELNLSSLELGDSALYFCASTSGGTGELFFGEGSRLTVL.